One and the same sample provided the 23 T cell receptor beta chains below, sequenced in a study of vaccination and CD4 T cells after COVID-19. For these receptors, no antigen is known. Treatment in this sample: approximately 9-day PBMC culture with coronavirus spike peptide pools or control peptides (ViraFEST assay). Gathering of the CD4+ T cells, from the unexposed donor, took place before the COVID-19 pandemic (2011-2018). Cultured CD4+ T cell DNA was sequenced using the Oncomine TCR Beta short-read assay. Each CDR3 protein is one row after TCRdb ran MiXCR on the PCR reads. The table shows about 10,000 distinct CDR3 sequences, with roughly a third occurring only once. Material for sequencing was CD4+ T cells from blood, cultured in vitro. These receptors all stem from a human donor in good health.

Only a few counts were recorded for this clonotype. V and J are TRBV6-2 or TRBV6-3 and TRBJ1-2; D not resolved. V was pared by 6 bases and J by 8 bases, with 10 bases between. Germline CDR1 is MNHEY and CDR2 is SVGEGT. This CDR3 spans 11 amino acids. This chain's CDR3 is CASSQRGGYTF. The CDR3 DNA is TGTGCCAGCAGCCAACGGGGAGGCTACACCTTC.

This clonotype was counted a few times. The CDR3 coding sequence is TGTGCCAGCGAAGGCGTCTCCTACAATGAGCAGTTCTTC. Protein: CASEGVSYNEQFF. The chain couples TRBV6-1 to TRBJ2-1; no reliable D call. Germline CDR1 MNHNS, CDR2 SASEGT. The CDR3 runs 13 residues. V shed 8 bases and J shed 0 bases, with 8 bases lying between them.

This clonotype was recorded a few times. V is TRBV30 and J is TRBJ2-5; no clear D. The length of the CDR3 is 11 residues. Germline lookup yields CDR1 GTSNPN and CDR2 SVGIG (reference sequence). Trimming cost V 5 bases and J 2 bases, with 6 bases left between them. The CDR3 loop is CAWGLQETQYF. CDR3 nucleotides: TGTGCCTGGGGGTTACAAGAGACCCAGTACTTC.

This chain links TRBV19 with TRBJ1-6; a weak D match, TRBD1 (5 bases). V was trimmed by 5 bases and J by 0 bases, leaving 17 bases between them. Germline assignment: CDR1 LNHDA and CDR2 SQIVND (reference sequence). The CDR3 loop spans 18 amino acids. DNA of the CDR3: TGTGCCAGTAGTTCCGGGCCGTTGGGGGGCTCCTATAATTCACCCCTCCACTTT. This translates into CASSSGPLGGSYNSPLHF.

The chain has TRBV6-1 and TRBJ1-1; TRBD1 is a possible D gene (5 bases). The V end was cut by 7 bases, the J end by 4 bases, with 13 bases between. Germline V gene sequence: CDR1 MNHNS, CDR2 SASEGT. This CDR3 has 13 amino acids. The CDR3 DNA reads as TGTGCCAGCACCCCCCTGGGGGGCACTGAAGCTTTCTTT. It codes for CASTPLGGTEAFF.

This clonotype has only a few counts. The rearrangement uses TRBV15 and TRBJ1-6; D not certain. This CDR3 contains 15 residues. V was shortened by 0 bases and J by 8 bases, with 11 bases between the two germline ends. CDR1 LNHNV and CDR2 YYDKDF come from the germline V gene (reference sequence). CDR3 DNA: TGTGCCACCAGCAGAGATAAAAGCGCAGATTCACCCCTCCACTTT. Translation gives CATSRDKSADSPLHF. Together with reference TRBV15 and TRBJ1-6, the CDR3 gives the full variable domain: DAMVIQNPRYQVTQFGKPVTLSCSQTLNHNVMYWYQQKSSQAPKLLFHYYDKDFNNEADTPDNFQSRRPNTSFCFLDIRSPGLGDTAMYLCATSRDKSADSPLHFGNGTRLTVT.

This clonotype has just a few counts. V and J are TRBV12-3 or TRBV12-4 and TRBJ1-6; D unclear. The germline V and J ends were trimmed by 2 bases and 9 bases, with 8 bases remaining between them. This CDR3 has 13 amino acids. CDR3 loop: CASSLMDSSPLHF. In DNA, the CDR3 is TGTGCCAGCAGTTTAATGGATTCTTCACCCCTCCACTTT.

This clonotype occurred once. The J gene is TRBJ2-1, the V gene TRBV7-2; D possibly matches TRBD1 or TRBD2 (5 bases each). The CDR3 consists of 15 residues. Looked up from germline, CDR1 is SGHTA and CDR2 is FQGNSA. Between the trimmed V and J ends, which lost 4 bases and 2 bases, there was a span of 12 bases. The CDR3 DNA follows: TGTGCCAGCAGCTCATCCCCGGGGCCCTACAATGAGCAGTTCTTC. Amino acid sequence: CASSSSPGPYNEQFF.

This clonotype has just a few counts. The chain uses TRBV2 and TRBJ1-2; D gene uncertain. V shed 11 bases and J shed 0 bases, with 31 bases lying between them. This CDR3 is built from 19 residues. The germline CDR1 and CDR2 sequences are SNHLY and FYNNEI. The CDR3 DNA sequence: TGTGCCTGCACCGACCTTGGACTTCCACTACTAGGAGCTAACTATGGCTACACCTTC. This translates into CACTDLGLPLLGANYGYTF.

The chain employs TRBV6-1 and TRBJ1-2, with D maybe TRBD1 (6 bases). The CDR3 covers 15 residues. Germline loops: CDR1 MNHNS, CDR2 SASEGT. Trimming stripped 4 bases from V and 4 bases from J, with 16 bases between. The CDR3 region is CASSAAQGGFYGYTF. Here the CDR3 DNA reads TGTGCCAGCAGTGCTGCACAGGGAGGTTTCTATGGCTACACCTTC.

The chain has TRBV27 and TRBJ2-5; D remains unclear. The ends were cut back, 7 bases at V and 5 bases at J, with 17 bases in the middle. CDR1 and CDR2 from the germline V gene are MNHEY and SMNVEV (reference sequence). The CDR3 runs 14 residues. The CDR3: CASKIRGPAETQYF. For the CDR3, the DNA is TGTGCCAGCAAAATTAGAGGCCCCGCGGAGACCCAGTACTTC.

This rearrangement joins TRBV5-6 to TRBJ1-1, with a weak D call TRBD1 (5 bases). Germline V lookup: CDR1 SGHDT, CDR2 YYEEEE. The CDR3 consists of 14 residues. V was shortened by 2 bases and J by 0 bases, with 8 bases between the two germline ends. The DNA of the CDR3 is TGTGCCAGCAGCTTCTCAGGGATGAACACTGAAGCTTTCTTT. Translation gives CASSFSGMNTEAFF.

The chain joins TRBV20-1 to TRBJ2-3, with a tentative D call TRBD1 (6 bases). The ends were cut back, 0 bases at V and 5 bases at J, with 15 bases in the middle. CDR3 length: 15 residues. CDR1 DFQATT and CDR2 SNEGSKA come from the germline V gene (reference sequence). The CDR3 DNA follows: TGCAGTGCTAGAGATCCCAAGACAGGCGGAGATACGCAGTATTTT. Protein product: CSARDPKTGGDTQYF.

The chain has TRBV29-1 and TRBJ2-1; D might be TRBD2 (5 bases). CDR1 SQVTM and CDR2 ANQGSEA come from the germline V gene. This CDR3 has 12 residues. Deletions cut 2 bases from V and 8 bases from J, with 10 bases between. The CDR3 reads CSVERVSDEQFF. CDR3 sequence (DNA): TGCAGCGTTGAAAGGGTTAGCGATGAGCAGTTCTTC.

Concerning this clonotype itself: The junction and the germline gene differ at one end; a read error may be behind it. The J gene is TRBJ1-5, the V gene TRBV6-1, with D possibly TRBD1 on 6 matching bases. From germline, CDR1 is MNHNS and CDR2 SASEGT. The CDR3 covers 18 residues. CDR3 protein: CPSSLTGGFGQTNQPQHF. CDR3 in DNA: TGTCCCAGCAGCCTTACGGGGGGGTTCGGACAGACCAATCAGCCCCAGCATTTT.

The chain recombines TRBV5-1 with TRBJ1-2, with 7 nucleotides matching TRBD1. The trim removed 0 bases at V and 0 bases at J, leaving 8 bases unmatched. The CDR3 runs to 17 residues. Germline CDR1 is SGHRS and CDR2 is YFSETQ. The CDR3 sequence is CASSLDTPGQSNYGYTF. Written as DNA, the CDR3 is TGCGCCAGCAGCTTGGACACCCCGGGACAGTCTAACTATGGCTACACCTTC. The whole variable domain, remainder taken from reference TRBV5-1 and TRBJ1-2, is KAGVTQTPRYLIKTRGQQVTLSCSPISGHRSVSWYQQTPGQGLQFLFEYFSETQRNKGNFPGRFSGRQFSNSRSEMNVSTLELGDSALYLCASSLDTPGQSNYGYTFGSGTRLTVV.

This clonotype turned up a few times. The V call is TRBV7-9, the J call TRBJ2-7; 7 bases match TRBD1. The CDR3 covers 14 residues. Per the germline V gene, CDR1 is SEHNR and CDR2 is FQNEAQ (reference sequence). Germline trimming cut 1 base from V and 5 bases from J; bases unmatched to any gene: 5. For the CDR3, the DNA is TGTGCCAGCAGCTTAGAGGGACAGCTCCACGAGCAGTACTTC. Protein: CASSLEGQLHEQYF.

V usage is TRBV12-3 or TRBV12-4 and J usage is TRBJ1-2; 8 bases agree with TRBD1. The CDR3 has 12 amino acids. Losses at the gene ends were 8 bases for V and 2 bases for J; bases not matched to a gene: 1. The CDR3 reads CASWTGNYGYTF. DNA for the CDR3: TGTGCCAGCTGGACAGGGAACTATGGCTACACCTTC.

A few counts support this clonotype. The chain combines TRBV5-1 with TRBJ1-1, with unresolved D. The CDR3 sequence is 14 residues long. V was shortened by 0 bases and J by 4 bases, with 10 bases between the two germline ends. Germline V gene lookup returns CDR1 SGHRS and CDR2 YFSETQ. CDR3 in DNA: TGCGCCAGCAGCTTGGAAATGGGGAGCACTGAAGCTTTCTTT. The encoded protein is CASSLEMGSTEAFF.

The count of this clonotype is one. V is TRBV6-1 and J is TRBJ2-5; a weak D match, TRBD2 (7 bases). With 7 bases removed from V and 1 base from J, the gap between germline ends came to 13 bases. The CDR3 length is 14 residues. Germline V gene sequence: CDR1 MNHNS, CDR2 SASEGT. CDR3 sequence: CASTQGGAQETQYF. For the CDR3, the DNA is TGTGCCAGCACTCAAGGGGGGGCCCAAGAGACCCAGTACTTC.

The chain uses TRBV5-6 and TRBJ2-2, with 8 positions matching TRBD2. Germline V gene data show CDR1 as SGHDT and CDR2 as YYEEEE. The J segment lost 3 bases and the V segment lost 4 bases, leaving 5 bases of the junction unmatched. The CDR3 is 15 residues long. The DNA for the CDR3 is TGTGCCAGCAGCCGCGGGGGGCTCTACACCGGGGAGCTGTTTTTT. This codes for CASSRGGLYTGELFF. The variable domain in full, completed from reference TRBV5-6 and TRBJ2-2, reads DAGVTQSPTHLIKTRGQQVTLRCSPKSGHDTVSWYQQALGQGPQFIFQYYEEEERQRGNFPDRFSGHQFPNYSSELNVNALLLGDSALYLCASSRGGLYTGELFFGEGSRLTVL.

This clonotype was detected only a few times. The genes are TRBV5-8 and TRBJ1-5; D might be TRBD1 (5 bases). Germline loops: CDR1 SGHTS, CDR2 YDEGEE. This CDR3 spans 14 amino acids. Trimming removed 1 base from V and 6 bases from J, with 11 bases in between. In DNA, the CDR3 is TGTGCCAGCAGCTTGAGCGGGGGGGGTCAGCCCCAGCATTTT. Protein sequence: CASSLSGGGQPQHF.

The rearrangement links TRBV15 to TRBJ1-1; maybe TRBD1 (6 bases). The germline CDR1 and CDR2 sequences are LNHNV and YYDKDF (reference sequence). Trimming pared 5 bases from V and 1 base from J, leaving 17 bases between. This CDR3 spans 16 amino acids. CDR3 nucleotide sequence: TGTGCCACCAGCCAAGGACCGGACAGTGGGAACACTGAAGCTTTCTTT. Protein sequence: CATSQGPDSGNTEAFF.